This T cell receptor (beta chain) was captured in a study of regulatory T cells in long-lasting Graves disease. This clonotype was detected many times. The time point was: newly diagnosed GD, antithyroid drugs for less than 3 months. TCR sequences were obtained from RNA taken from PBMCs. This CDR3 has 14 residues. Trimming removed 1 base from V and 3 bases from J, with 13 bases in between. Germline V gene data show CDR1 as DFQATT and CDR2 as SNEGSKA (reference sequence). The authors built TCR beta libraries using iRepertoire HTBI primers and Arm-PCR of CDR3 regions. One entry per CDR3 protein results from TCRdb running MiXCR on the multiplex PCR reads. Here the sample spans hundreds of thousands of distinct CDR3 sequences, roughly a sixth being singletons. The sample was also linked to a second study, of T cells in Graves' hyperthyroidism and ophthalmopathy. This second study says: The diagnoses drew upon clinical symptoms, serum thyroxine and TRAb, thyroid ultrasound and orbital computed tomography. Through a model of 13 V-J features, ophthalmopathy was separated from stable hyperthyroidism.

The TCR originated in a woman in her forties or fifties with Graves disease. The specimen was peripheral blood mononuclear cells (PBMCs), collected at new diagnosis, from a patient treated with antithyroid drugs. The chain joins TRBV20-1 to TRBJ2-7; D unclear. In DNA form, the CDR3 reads TGCAGTGCTAGAGCCCTGACAAGAGGCTACGAGCAGTACTTC. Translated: CSARALTRGYEQYF.